The sample holds a few counts of the clone carrying this T cell receptor beta chain. Its antigen is undetermined. The data were taken from a study of beta chain features in type 1 diabetes. Study results and limitations: Naive, central memory and Treg TCRB repertoires seemed to resemble each other more closely in patients than they did in healthy donors.

Reverse transcribing all isolated RNA meant expressed TCRB transcripts were sequenced. The method was immunoSEQ multiplex PCR; TCRdb's version includes in-frame clones alone and lacks a portion of them. The sample holds about 150,000 clones; 8.1% are singletons and the top ten take approximately 0.69%. Source material: central memory CD4+ T cells from blood. The receptor was derived from a man younger than 35 in good health.

The CDR3 coding sequence is TGTGCCAGTAGTATAGGCAGGGCCACCGGGGAGCTGTTTTTT. It encodes CASSIGRATGELFF. The gene calls are TRBV19 and TRBJ2-2; D possibly corresponds to TRBD1 (5 bases). This CDR3 is 14 amino acids long. From germline, CDR1 is LNHDA and CDR2 SQIVND (reference sequence). The V end was cut by 1 base, the J end by 4 bases, with 7 bases between. Full variable domain (rest looked up from reference TRBV19 and TRBJ2-2): DGGITQSPKYLFRKEGQNVTLSCEQNLNHDAMYWYRQDPGQGLRLIYYSQIVNDFQKGDIAEGYSVSREKKESFPLTVTSAQKNPTAFYLCASSIGRATGELFFGEGSRLTVL.